The rows below give T cell receptor beta chains drawn from one sample of a study of T-cell reconstitution after alpha-beta-depleted transplantation in children. TCRdb independently ran MiXCR on the PCR reads; one entry per CDR3 protein. The sample includes about 440,000 distinct CDR3 sequences, roughly two fifths seen only once; the top ten take roughly 27%. The sequenced sample was PBMCs, obtained before TCRalphabeta/CD19-depleted stem cell transplant. All receptors derive from a girl aged 2-10 years with aplastic anemia, due to receive a stem cell transplant. The CDR3 runs from the conserved cysteine through the conserved F or W. The order of the fields is J gene, V gene, D gene, clone size, CDR3 protein, CDR3 DNA. The D gene is left open where the match is weak. Size tells how often a clone was seen (once, few, many) or the class of an expanded clone, and some rows leave it out.

>TRBJ2-2|TRBV4-1|-|few
CASSRFGQTSNTGELFF
TGCGCCAGCAGCCGCTTTGGCCAGACCTCGAACACCGGGGAGCTGTTTTTT
>TRBJ2-7|TRBV3-1|-|few
CASSPSNREWASYEQYF
TGTGCCAGCAGCCCCTCAAATCGGGAGTGGGCTTCCTACGAGCAGTACTTC
>TRBJ2-2|TRBV6-5|-|-
CASSHRDHTGELFF
TGTGCCAGCAGTCACAGGGATCACACCGGGGAGCTGTTTTTT
>TRBJ1-6|TRBV3-1|-|many
CASSRRFPIGREGNSPLHF
TGTGCCAGCAGCCGGAGATTCCCCATCGGCCGGGAGGGGAATTCACCCCTCCACTTT
>TRBJ2-1|TRBV7-8|-|-
CASSSRADNEQFF
TGTGCCAGCAGCTCCAGGGCCGACAATGAGCAGTTCTTC
>TRBJ2-3|TRBV23-1|TRBD1|once
CASSQSPGDRGTDTQYF
TGCGCCAGCAGTCAATCCCCCGGGGACAGGGGTACAGATACGCAGTATTTT
>TRBJ2-5|TRBV20-1|-|-
CSARAPAAGKKETQYF
TGCAGTGCTAGAGCCCCCGCTGCGGGGAAGAAAGAGACCCAGTACTTC
>TRBJ2-7|TRBV20-1|-|few
CSASSEDLPVEQYF
TGCAGTGCTAGTTCGGAGGACCTACCGGTCGAGCAGTACTTC
>TRBJ2-7|TRBV6-5|-|-
CASSYSSSDSEQYF
TGTGCCAGCAGTTACTCGAGTAGCGACAGTGAGCAGTACTTC
>TRBJ2-5|TRBV25-1|TRBD2|-
CASSSPGSREGETQYF
TGTGCCAGCAGTTCTCCAGGGTCGAGGGAGGGAGAGACCCAGTACTTC
>TRBJ1-2|TRBV20-1|-|many
CSAPYRAADGYTF
TGCAGTGCCCCCTACAGGGCCGCGGATGGCTACACCTTC
>TRBJ2-5|TRBV20-1|TRBD1|-
CSARRARGPEETQYF
TGCAGTGCTAGAAGGGCCAGGGGGCCGGAAGAGACCCAGTACTTC
>TRBJ2-7|TRBV3-1|TRBD2|many
CASSPRGSGRAHEQYF
TGTGCCAGCAGCCCTCGAGGTAGCGGGAGGGCCCACGAGCAGTACTTC
>TRBJ2-5|TRBV6-5|TRBD2|-
CASSSLAGGPETQYF
TGTGCCAGCAGTTCACTAGCGGGAGGGCCGGAGACCCAGTACTTC
>TRBJ1-3|TRBV6-1|TRBD1|few
CASRGGQGSGNTIYF
TGTGCCAGCAGGGGGGGACAGGGGTCTGGAAACACCATATATTTT
>TRBJ1-3|TRBV28|TRBD1|few
CASRWDRGPGNTIYF
TGTGCCAGCAGGTGGGACAGGGGGCCTGGAAACACCATATATTTT
>TRBJ2-3|TRBV5-1|TRBD1|once
CASSLPKGQGTDTQYF
TGCGCCAGCAGCTTGCCGAAGGGACAGGGCACAGATACGCAGTATTTT
>TRBJ2-3|TRBV20-1|TRBD2|-
CSAPRLAVSDTQYF
TGCAGTGCTCCCCGACTAGCGGTGTCAGATACGCAGTATTTT
>TRBJ2-7|TRBV21-1|-|-
CASSKEGTGTGEQYF
TGTGCCAGCAGCAAAGAAGGGACAGGAACGGGCGAGCAGTACTTC